This TCR beta chain was obtained from a study of blood T cell repertoires in COVID-19. Whole-study context: Samples representing acute and convalescent COVID-19 were sourced from the United States, Italy and Spain. T cells, B-cell-depleted T cells, or PBMCs provided the cDNA or gDNA that served as material.

One Seattle source followed patients from active infection through their disease course. The CDR3 extends over 15 amino acids. V was clipped by 4 bases and J by 2 bases; unmatched bases: 5. Germline V gives CDR1 SGHRS, CDR2 YFSETQ. Study processing details: Cell counts per sample came from amplifying reference gene primers. Clones were sequenced by immunoSEQ multiplex PCR, and TCRdb holds only the in-frame ones, with some missing. The DNA gave D and trimming, while V, J and clone size come from that table. The repertoire holds around 68,000 clones, with around 85% as singletons. The sequenced material came from peripheral blood. The chain employs TRBV5-1 and TRBJ1-3; 8 nucleotides align to TRBD1. The clonotype comes from a man aged 35-49 years with COVID-19, enrolled during active disease. CDR3 in amino acids: CASSATGGAGNTIYF. As DNA, the CDR3 is TGCGCCAGCAGCGCAACAGGGGGAGCTGGAAACACCATATATTTT.